These 15 T cell receptor beta chains share one sample of origin, sequenced in a study of CD8+ T cells in alopecia areata. cDNA reverse transcribed from extracted RNA served as the sequencing template. The table came from immunoSEQ multiplex PCR; TCRdb's copy has only in-frame clones and leaves some out. The sample includes more than 90,000 clones, roughly 55% of them seen just once. Treatment: oral pan-JAK inhibitor, 5-10 mg twice daily. This sample comprised CD8+ T cells sorted from blood, obtained at week 24, from a patient treated with tofacitinib. These receptor sequences come from a human donor with alopecia areata.

This clone showed up just once. The rearrangement joins TRBV28 to TRBJ2-1; 9 bases align to TRBD1. Germline V gene lookup returns CDR1 MDHEN and CDR2 SYDVKM. The CDR3 contains 15 residues. J was trimmed by 7 bases and V by 2 bases; bases with no gene match: 6. The CDR3 loop is CASSLEDRGRNEQFF. For the CDR3, the DNA is TGTGCCAGCAGTTTAGAGGACAGGGGCCGTAATGAGCAGTTCTTC.

V gene TRBV5-1 combines with J gene TRBJ1-1; D not certain. CDR3 size: 14 residues. Germline V gene sequence: CDR1 SGHRS, CDR2 YFSETQ. Trimming left V 0 bases short and J 5 bases short, with 11 bases between. The CDR3 is CASSLEGGVTEAFF. The CDR3 DNA is TGCGCCAGCAGCTTGGAGGGTGGGGTGACTGAAGCTTTCTTT.

The chain joins TRBV30 to TRBJ2-2; D is perhaps TRBD1 (5 bases). CDR1 and CDR2 from the germline V gene are GTSNPN and SVGIG (reference sequence). The CDR3 runs to 13 residues. The germline V and J ends were trimmed by 0 bases and 4 bases, with 6 bases remaining between them. The CDR3 spells CAWSVDSTGELFF. CDR3 bases: TGTGCCTGGAGTGTAGACAGCACCGGGGAGCTGTTTTTT. The variable domain in full, with the rest retrieved from reference TRBV30 and TRBJ2-2, is SQTIHQWPATLVQPVGSPLSLECTVEGTSNPNLYWYRQAAGRGLQLLFYSVGIGQISSEVPQNLSASRPQDRQFILSSKKLLLSDSGFYLCAWSVDSTGELFFGEGSRLTVL.

The gene calls are TRBV30 and TRBJ2-2; tentatively, D is TRBD2 (6 bases). Germline V gene lookup returns CDR1 GTSNPN and CDR2 SVGIG (reference sequence). Trimming took 6 bases from V and 5 from J, leaving 22 bases between them. The CDR3 length is 16 residues. CDR3: CACVGGAPRWTGELFF. In nucleotides, the CDR3 is TGTGCCTGCGTTGGCGGGGCCCCCCGCTGGACCGGGGAGCTGTTTTTT.

This sequence joins TRBV27 and TRBJ1-2, with D perhaps TRBD1 (6 bases). This CDR3 contains 14 residues. Trimming shortened V by 2 bases and J by 8 bases, and 15 bases separated the two germline ends. Germline V gives CDR1 MNHEY, CDR2 SMNVEV (reference sequence). The CDR3 is CASSLTGSPQGYTF. CDR3 bases: TGTGCCAGCAGTTTAACAGGGTCTCCCCAGGGCTACACCTTC.

The chain recombines TRBV5-6 with TRBJ2-7; TRBD2 is a possible D gene (6 bases). The germline gives CDR1 SGHDT, CDR2 YYEEEE. The CDR3 extends over 14 amino acids. Trimming took off 4 bases at V and 3 bases at J, with 14 bases between the two ends. CDR3 amino acids: CASSHVEGIYEQYF. CDR3 DNA sequence: TGTGCCAGCAGCCACGTGGAGGGGATCTACGAGCAGTACTTC.

The chain links TRBV12-5 to TRBJ2-2, with 10 bases fitting TRBD1. The CDR3 has 13 residues. The V segment lost 9 bases and the J segment 7 bases; nucleotides outside the gene matches: 5. From germline, CDR1 is LGHNT and CDR2 FRNRAP. The CDR3 DNA is TGTGCTAGCAGACAGGGGGCTATCGGGGAGCTGTTTTTT. It encodes CASRQGAIGELFF.

This clone was found a few times. J is TRBJ1-2 and V is TRBV6-1; D not resolved. This CDR3 contains 16 residues. V lost 4 bases and J lost 4, with 19 bases in between. Germline CDR1 reads MNHNS; CDR2 reads SASEGT. The CDR3 nucleotides read TGTGCCAGCAGTGCCGCCGGGAGCAACCTTGGCTATGGCTACACCTTC. Protein: CASSAAGSNLGYGYTF.

With respect to this clone: This likely came from a read error, as a far larger clone is one base away. The rearrangement links TRBV7-3 to TRBJ2-5; D is possibly TRBD2 (6 bases). This CDR3 is built from 12 residues. Trimming took 2 bases from V and 6 from J, leaving 7 bases between them. CDR1 and CDR2 from the germline V gene are SGHTA and FQGTGA. CDR3 region: CASSLGGKTQYF. In DNA, the CDR3 is TGTGCCAGCAGCTTAGGGGGGAAGACCCAGTACTTC.

The J gene is TRBJ2-7, the V gene TRBV4-1; D possibly corresponds to TRBD1 (6 bases). The V gene lost 1 base and the J gene lost 1 base, with 11 bases spanning the gap. The CDR3 spans 15 residues. Germline V gene sequence: CDR1 MGHRA, CDR2 YSYEKL. The CDR3 DNA reads as TGCGCCAGCAGCCAAGTCTCTACAGGGTCCTACGAGCAGTACTTC. This codes for CASSQVSTGSYEQYF.

The chain combines TRBV7-8 with TRBJ1-4, with D uncertain. Deletions cut 5 bases from V and 0 bases from J, with 22 bases between. The germline V gene has CDR1 SGHVS and CDR2 FQNEAQ. This CDR3 has 19 residues. CDR3 protein: CASSTRHWLTRSTNEKLFF. The CDR3 DNA reads as TGTGCCAGCAGCACCCGACACTGGCTAACGAGGTCAACTAATGAAAAACTGTTTTTT.

This clone was counted between two and nine times. Here the CDR3 reads CASSLEAGLTYGYTF. The CDR3 bases are TGTGCCAGCAGCTTAGAGGCAGGGTTGACCTATGGCTACACCTTC. The rearrangement uses TRBV7-6 and TRBJ1-2; a weak D match, TRBD1 (5 bases). Per germline, CDR1 SGHVS and CDR2 FNYEAQ. Trimming took 1 base from V and 4 from J, leaving 13 bases between them. CDR3 length: 15 residues. The full variable domain, completed using reference TRBV7-6 and TRBJ1-2, is GAGVSQSPRYKVTKRGQDVALRCDPISGHVSLYWYRQALGQGPEFLTYFNYEAQQDKSGLPNDRFSAERPEGSISTLTIQRTEQRDSAMYRCASSLEAGLTYGYTFGSGTRLTVV.

The rearrangement joins TRBV7-6 to TRBJ2-7; D is possibly TRBD1 (5 bases). The germline V and J ends were trimmed by 4 bases and 4 bases, with 17 bases remaining between them. Germline V lookup: CDR1 SGHVS, CDR2 FNYEAQ. The CDR3 length is 15 residues. The CDR3 DNA reads TGTGCCAGCAGCTCCCTAGGGGAAGGGGATTACGAGCAGTACTTC. It is translated as CASSSLGEGDYEQYF. The full variable domain, completed using reference TRBV7-6 and TRBJ2-7, is GAGVSQSPRYKVTKRGQDVALRCDPISGHVSLYWYRQALGQGPEFLTYFNYEAQQDKSGLPNDRFSAERPEGSISTLTIQRTEQRDSAMYRCASSSLGEGDYEQYFGPGTRLTVT.

In its sample, this clone was seen a few times. The chain combines TRBV19 with TRBJ1-1; no reliable D call. The V gene lost 6 bases and the J gene lost 2 bases, with 13 bases spanning the gap. The CDR3 loop spans 14 amino acids. CDR1 and CDR2 (germline): LNHDA, SQIVND (reference sequence). CDR3 nucleotides: TGTGCCAGTAGCCCCGGTGGATCTAACACTGAAGCTTTCTTT. Translating it yields CASSPGGSNTEAFF.

The genes are TRBV5-6 and TRBJ1-1, with no clear D. Trimming cost V 0 bases and J 1 base, with 10 bases left between them. This CDR3 spans 15 amino acids. Per germline, CDR1 SGHDT and CDR2 YYEEEE. This CDR3 reads CASSLGEGWNTEAFF. The CDR3 bases are TGTGCCAGCAGCTTGGGGGAGGGATGGAACACTGAAGCTTTCTTT.